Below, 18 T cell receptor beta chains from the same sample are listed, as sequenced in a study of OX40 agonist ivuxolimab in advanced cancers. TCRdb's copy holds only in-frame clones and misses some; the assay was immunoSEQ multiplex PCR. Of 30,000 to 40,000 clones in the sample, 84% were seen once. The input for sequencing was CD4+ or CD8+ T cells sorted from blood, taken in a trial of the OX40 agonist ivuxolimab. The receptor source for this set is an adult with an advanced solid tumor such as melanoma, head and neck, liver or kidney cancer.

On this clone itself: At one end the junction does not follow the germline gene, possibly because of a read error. The CDR3 reads CASSPLTSGNTGELFF. The CDR3 nucleotides are TGTGCTAGCAGCCCCCTGACTAGCGGGAACACCGGGGAGCTGTTTTTT. J is TRBJ2-2 and V is TRBV7-7, with 9 bases lining up with TRBD2. Germline V gene sequence: CDR1 SSHAT, CDR2 FNYEAQ (reference sequence). This CDR3 contains 16 residues.

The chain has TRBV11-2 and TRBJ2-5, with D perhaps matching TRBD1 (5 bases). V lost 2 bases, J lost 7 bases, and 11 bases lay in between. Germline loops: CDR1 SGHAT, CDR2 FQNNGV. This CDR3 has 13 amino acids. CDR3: CASSLQGPATQYF. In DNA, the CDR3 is TGTGCCAGCAGCTTACAGGGTCCGGCGACCCAGTACTTC.

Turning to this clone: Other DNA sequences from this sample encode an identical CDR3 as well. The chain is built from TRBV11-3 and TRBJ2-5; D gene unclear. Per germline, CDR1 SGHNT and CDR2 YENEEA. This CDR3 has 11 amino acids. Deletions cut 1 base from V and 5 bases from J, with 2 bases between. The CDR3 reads CASSLGETQYF. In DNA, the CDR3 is TGTGCCAGCAGCTTAGGGGAGACCCAGTACTTC.

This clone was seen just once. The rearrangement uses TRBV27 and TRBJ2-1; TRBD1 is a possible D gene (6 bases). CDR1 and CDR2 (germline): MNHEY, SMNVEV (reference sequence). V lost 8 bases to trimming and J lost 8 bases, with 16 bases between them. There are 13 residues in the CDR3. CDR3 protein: CASGSLPGDEQFF. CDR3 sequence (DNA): TGTGCCAGCGGAAGTTTACCAGGGGATGAGCAGTTCTTC.

CDR3 DNA sequence: TGTGCCAGCAGGGGGCCCCAAGAGACCCAGTACTTC. Protein product: CASRGPQETQYF. J is TRBJ2-5 and V is TRBV7-9, with a weak D call TRBD1 (5 bases). This CDR3 has 12 residues. Germline V gene data show CDR1 as SEHNR and CDR2 as FQNEAQ (reference sequence). V shed 6 bases and J shed 1 base, with 6 bases lying between them.

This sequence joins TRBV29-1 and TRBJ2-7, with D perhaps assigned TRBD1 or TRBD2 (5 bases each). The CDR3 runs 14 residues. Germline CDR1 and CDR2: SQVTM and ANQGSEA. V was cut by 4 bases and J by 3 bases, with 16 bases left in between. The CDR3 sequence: CSVAGPEDFYEQYF. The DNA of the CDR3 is TGCAGCGTTGCGGGACCTGAGGATTTCTACGAGCAGTACTTC.

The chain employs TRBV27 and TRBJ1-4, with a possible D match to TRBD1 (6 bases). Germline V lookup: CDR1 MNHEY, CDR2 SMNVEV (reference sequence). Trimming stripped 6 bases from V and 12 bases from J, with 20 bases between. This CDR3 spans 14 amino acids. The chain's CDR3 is CASRPSGQPEELFF. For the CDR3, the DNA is TGTGCCAGCAGGCCTTCCGGACAGCCTGAGGAACTGTTTTTT.

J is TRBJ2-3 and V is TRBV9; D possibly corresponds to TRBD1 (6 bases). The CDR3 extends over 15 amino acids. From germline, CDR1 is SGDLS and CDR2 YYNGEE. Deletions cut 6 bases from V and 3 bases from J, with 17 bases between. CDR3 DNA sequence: TGTGCCAGCAACCAAGGGGGAACTGGTACAGATACGCAGTATTTT. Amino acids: CASNQGGTGTDTQYF. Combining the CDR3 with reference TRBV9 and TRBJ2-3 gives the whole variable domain DSGVTQTPKHLITATGQRVTLRCSPRSGDLSVYWYQQSLDQGLQFLIQYYNGEERAKGNILERFSAQQFPDLHSELNLSSLELGDSALYFCASNQGGTGTDTQYFGPGTRLTVL.

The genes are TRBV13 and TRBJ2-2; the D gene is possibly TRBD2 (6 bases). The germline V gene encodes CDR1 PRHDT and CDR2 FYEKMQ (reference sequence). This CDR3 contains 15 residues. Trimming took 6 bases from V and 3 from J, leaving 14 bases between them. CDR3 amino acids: CASSSRRGDTGELFF. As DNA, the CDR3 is TGTGCCAGCAGTTCCCGGCGGGGCGACACCGGGGAGCTGTTTTTT.

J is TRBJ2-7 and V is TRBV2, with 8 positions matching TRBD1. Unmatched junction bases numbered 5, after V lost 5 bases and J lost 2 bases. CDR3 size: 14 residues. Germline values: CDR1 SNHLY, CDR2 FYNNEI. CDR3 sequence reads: CASSRTGKPYEQYF. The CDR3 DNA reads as TGTGCCAGCAGTCGGACAGGGAAACCCTACGAGCAGTACTTC.

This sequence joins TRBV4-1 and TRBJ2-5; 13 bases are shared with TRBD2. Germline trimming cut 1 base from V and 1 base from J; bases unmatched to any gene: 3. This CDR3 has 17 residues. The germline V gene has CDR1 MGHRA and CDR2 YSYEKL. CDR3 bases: TGCGCCAGCAGCCAAGTCAGACTAGCGGGGGGCCAAGAGACCCAGTACTTC. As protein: CASSQVRLAGGQETQYF.

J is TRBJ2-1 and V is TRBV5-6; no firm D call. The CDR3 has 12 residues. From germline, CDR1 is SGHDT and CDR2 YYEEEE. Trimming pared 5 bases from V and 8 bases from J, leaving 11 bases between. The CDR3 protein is CASRDDLHEQFF. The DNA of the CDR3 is TGTGCCAGCAGGGACGACCTCCATGAGCAGTTCTTC.

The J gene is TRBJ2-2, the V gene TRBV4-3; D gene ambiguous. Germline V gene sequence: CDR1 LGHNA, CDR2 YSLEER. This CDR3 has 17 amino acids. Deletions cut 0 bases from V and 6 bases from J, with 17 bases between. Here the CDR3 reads CASSQDRLGSVSGELFF. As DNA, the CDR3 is TGCGCCAGCAGCCAAGATCGGCTCGGGTCAGTCTCCGGGGAGCTGTTTTTT.

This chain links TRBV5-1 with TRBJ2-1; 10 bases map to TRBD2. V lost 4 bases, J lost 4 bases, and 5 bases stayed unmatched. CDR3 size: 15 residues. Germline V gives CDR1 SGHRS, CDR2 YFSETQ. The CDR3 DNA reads TGCGCCAGCAGCCCCGGACTAGCGGATTACAATGAGCAGTTCTTC. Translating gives CASSPGLADYNEQFF.

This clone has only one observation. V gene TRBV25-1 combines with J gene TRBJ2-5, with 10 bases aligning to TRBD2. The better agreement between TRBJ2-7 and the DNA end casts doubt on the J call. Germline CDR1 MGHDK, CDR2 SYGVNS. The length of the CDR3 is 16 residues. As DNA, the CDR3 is TGTGCCAGCAGTGAATCTGGGACTAGCGTCTCCTACGAGCAGTACTTC. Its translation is CASSESGTSVSYEQYF.

CDR3 sequence: CASSQELRGAASGNTIYF. The CDR3 coding sequence is TGCGCCAGCAGCCAAGAACTTAGGGGGGCAGCCTCTGGAAACACCATATATTTT. This chain uses TRBV4-1 with TRBJ1-3; maybe TRBD1 (6 bases). This CDR3 region has 18 residues. Germline values: CDR1 MGHRA, CDR2 YSYEKL. Deletions cut 0 bases from V and 0 bases from J, with 15 bases between.

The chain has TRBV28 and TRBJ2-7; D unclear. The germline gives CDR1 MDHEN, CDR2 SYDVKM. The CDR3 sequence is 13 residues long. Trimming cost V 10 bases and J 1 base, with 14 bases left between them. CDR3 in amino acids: CATDIEDSYEQYF. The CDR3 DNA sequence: TGTGCCACCGACATTGAGGATTCCTACGAGCAGTACTTC.

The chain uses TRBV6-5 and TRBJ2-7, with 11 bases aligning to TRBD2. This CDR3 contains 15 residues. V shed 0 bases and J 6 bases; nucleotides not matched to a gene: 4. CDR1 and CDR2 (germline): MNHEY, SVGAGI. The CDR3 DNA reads TGTGCCAGCAGTTACTCGACTAGCGGGAATGGCGAGCAGTACTTC. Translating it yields CASSYSTSGNGEQYF.